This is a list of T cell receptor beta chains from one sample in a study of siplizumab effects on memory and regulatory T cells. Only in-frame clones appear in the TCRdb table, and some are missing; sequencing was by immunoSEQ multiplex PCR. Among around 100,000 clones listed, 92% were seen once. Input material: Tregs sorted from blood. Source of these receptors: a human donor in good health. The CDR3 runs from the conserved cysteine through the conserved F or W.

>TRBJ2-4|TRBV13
CASSQGTLAKNIQYF
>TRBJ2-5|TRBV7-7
CASSLARGPETQYF
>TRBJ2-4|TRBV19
CASSHNRGPKNIQYF
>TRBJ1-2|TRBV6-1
CASSERTGDGYTF
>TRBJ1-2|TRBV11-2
CAGSPDGLYGYTF
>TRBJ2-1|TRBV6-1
CASRPGGASNEQFF
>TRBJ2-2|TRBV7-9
CASSALRPGPFSGELFF
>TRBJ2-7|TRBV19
CASFASGTYEQYF
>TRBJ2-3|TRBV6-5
CASSYGPMTDTQYF
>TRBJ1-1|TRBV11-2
CASSLVGVGTEAFF
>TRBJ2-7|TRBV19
CASNVNRGSHEQYF
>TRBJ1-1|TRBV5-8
CASRDRGFMNTEAFF
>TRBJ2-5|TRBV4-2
CASSQGVRAQETQYF
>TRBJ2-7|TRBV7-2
CASSLWEGGYEQYF
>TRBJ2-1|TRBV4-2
CASSQDLAGVSGSSYNEQFF
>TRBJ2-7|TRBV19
CASSSDGIYEQYF
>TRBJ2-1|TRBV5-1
CASSLAGPLYNEQFF
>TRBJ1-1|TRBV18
CASSSTVNTEAFF
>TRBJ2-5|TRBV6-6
CASSTRGDPGTQYF
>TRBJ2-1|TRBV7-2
CASSFTGTSGVVEQFF
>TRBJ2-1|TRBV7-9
CASADRSSYNEQFF
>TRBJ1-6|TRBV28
CASRPHGTGGFSPLHF
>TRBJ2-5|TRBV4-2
CASSQDRQGETQYF
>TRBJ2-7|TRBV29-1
CSVELGPLEQYF
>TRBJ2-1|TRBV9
CASSAPNSGRGEQFF
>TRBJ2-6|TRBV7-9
CASSSGTGYWLSGANVLTF
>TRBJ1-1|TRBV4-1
CASRSQKDASAFF
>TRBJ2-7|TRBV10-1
CASSSPLNQGEQYF
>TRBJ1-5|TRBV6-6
CASSPYRDLSNQPQHF
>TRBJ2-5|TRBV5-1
CASSFIPQETQYF
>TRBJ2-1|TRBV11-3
CASSFSVSNEQFF
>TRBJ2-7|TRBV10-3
CAISPGNEQYF
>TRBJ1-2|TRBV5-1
CASSLEMTELGYTF
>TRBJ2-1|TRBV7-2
CASGLESGSSSRQFF
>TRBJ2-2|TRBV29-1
CSVELAGPGELFF
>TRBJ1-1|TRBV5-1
CASSLEAVWGAGWTEAFF
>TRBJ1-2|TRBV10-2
CASSHKGQGNYGYTF
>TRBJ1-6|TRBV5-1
CASRQTGEASPLHF
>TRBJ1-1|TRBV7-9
CASSKRGAEAFF